This T cell receptor (beta chain) stems from a study of T cells in Graves' hyperthyroidism and ophthalmopathy. Study-wide results and caveats: Most clonotypes that expanded in the thyroid above 0.001 also showed up in blood.

As for this clonotype: Its antigen is unknown.

Per the germline V gene, CDR1 is SGHTA and CDR2 is FQGNSA. This CDR3 spans 12 amino acids. The V end lost 6 bases, the J end lost 5 bases, and 7 bases lay between the germline ends. Amplification targeted TCR beta CDR3 regions from RNA transcripts. TCR CDR3 underwent first-round RT-PCR with the HTBI primer set. TCRdb called the multiplex PCR reads again in MiXCR, with one record for every CDR3 protein. The top ten hold about 17% of the sample, which has over 550,000 distinct CDR3 sequences, approximately 15% seen once. This clonotype originated in a woman aged 18-29 years with Graves' hyperthyroidism. The V gene is TRBV7-2, the J gene TRBJ2-2; no clear D. Material for sequencing was blood. The DNA for the CDR3 is TGTGCCAGCAGTTTCCTGACCGGGGAGCTGTTTTTT. Residues: CASSFLTGELFF.